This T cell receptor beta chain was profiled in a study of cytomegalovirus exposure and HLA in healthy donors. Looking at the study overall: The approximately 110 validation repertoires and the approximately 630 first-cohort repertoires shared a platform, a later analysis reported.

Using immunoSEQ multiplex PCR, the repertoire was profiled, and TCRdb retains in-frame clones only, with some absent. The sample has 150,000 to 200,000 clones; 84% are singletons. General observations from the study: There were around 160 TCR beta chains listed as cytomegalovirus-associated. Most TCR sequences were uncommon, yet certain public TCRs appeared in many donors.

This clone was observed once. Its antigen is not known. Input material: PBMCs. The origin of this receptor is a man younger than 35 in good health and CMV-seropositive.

This CDR3 is CASSLGEGRGSYNEQFF. CDR3 in DNA: TGTGCCAGCAGCTTAGGAGAGGGTCGGGGTTCCTACAATGAGCAGTTCTTC. V and J are TRBV11-1 and TRBJ2-1; tentatively, D is TRBD2 (5 bases). V was shortened by 1 base and J by 1 base, with 14 bases between the two germline ends. CDR1 SGHAT and CDR2 FQDESV come from the germline V gene (reference sequence). The CDR3 is 17 residues long.